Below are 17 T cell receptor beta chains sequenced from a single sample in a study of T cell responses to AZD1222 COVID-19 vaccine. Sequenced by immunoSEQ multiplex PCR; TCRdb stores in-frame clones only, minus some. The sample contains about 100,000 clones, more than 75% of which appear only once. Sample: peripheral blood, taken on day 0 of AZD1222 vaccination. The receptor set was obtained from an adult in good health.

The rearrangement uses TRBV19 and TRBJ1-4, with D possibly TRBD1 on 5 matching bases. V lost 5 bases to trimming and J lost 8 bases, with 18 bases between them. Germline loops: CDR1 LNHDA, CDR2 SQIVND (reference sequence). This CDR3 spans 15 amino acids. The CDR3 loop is CASSPNAGTGEKLFF. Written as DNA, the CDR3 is TGTGCCAGTAGTCCGAATGCAGGGACGGGGGAAAAACTGTTTTTT.

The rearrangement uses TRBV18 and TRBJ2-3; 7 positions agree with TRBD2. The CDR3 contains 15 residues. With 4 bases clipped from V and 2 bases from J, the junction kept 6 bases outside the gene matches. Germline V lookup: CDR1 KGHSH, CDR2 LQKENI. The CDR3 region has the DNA TGTGCCAGCTCACTCCGGGGAGGGGCCACAGATACGCAGTATTTT. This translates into CASSLRGGATDTQYF.

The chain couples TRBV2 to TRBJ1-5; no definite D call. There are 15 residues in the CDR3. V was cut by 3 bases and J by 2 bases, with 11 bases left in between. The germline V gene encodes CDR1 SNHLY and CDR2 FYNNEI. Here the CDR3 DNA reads TGTGCCAGCAGTGAGCAGGTTGTCGGCAATCAGCCCCAGCATTTT. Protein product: CASSEQVVGNQPQHF.

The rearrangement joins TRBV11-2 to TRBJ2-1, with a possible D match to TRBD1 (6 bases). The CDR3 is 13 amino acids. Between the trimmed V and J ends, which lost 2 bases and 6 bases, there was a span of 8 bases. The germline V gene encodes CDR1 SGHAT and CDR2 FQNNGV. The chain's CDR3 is CASSLSGANEQFF. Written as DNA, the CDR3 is TGTGCCAGCAGCTTATCAGGGGCCAATGAGCAGTTCTTC.

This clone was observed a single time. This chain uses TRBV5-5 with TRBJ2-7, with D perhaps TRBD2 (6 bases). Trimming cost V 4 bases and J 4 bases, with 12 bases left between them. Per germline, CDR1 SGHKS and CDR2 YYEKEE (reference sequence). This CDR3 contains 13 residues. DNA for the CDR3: TGTGCCAGCAGCCCCCTAGGAGGGTACGAGCAGTACTTC. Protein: CASSPLGGYEQYF.

The CDR3 DNA is TGTGCCAGCAGCTCAGACAGGCCAAGCTCCTATAATTCACCCCTCCACTTT. Residues: CASSSDRPSSYNSPLHF. The chain joins TRBV7-9 to TRBJ1-6; the D gene is possibly TRBD1 (6 bases). The length of the CDR3 is 17 residues. The germline V gene has CDR1 SEHNR and CDR2 FQNEAQ (reference sequence). Trimming stripped 4 bases from V and 0 bases from J, with 13 bases between.

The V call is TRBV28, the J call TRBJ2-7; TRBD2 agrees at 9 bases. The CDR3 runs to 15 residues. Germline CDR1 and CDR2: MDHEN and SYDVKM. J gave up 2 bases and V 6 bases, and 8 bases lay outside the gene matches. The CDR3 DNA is TGTGCCAGCAGGGCGGGGGGGCCACGAACCTACGAGCAGTACTTC. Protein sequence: CASRAGGPRTYEQYF.

CDR3 amino acids: CASSFQDYQPQHF. The CDR3, as DNA: TGTGCCAGCAGTTTTCAGGATTATCAGCCCCAGCATTTT. The rearrangement joins TRBV12-3 or TRBV12-4 to TRBJ1-5; no clear D gene. The CDR3 is made up of 13 amino acids. V shed 3 bases and J shed 5 bases, with 8 bases lying between them.

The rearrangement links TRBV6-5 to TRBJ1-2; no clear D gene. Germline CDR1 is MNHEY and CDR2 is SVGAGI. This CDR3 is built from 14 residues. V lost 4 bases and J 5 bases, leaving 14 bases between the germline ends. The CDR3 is CASSFRTELYGYTF. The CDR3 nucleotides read TGTGCCAGCAGTTTTCGCACGGAATTGTATGGCTACACCTTC.

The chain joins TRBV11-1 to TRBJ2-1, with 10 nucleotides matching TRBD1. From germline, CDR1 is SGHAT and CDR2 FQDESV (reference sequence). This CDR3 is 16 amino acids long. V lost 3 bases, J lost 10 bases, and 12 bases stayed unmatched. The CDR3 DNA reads TGTGCCAGCAGCTTTCTTTCTGGGACAGGGGCCTGGGAGCAGTTCTTC. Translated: CASSFLSGTGAWEQFF. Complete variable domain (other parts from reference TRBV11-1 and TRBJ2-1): EAEVAQSPRYKITEKSQAVAFWCDPISGHATLYWYRQILGQGPELLVQFQDESVVDDSQLPKDRFSAERLKGVDSTLKIQPAELGDSAMYLCASSFLSGTGAWEQFFGPGTRLTVL.

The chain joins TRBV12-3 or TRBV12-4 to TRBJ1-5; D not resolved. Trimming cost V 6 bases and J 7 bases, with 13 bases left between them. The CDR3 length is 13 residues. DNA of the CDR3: TGTGCCAGCAGCCTTGGGGTAGGGCAGCCCCAGCATTTT. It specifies CASSLGVGQPQHF.

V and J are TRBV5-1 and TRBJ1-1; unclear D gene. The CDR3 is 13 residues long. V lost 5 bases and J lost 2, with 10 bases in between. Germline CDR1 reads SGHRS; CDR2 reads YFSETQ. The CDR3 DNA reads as TGCGCCAGCAGTTTTACAAGTAACACTGAAGCTTTCTTT. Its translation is CASSFTSNTEAFF.

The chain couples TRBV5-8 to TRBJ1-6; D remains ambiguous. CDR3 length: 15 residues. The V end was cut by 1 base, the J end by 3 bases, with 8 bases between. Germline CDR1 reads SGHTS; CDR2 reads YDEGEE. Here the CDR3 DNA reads TGTGCCAGCAGCTTGTCCGGCAGCTATAATTCACCCCTCCACTTT. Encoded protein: CASSLSGSYNSPLHF.

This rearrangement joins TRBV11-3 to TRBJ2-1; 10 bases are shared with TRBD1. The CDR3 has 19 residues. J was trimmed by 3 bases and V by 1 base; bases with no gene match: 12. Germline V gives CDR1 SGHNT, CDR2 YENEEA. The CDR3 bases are TGTGCCAGCAGCTTAGGTGGGATCGGGGGACAGGGGCGCTACAATGAGCAGTTCTTC. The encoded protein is CASSLGGIGGQGRYNEQFF.

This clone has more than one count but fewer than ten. In DNA form, the CDR3 reads TGTGCCAGCAGCCCAATTGTATACGAGCAGTACTTC. This translates into CASSPIVYEQYF. The V gene is TRBV28, the J gene TRBJ2-7; D gene unclear. CDR3 length equals 12 residues. CDR1 MDHEN and CDR2 SYDVKM come from the germline V gene. The V gene lost 6 bases and the J gene lost 4 bases, with 10 bases spanning the gap.

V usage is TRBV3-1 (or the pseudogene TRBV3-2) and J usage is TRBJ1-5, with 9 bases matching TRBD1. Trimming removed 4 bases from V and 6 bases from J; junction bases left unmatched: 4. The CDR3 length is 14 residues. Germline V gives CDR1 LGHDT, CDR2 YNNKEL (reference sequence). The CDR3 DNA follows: TGTGCCAGCAGCCCAGGGACAGGGAGTCAGCCCCAGCATTTT. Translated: CASSPGTGSQPQHF.

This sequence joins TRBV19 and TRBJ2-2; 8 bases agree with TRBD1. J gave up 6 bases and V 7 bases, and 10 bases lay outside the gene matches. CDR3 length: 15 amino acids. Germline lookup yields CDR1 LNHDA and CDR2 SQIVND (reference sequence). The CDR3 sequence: CASTQGASWAGELFF. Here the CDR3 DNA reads TGTGCCAGTACGCAGGGGGCGAGTTGGGCCGGGGAGCTGTTTTTT. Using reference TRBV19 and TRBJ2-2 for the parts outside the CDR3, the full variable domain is DGGITQSPKYLFRKEGQNVTLSCEQNLNHDAMYWYRQDPGQGLRLIYYSQIVNDFQKGDIAEGYSVSREKKESFPLTVTSAQKNPTAFYLCASTQGASWAGELFFGEGSRLTVL.